This TCR beta chain comes out of a study of cytomegalovirus exposure and HLA in healthy donors. The V gene lost 2 bases and the J gene lost 5 bases, with 9 bases spanning the gap. This CDR3 is built from 12 residues. Germline V lookup: CDR1 GTSNPN, CDR2 SVGIG (reference sequence). PCR primers comprised 60 Vbeta and 13 Jbeta primers. The table came from immunoSEQ multiplex PCR; TCRdb's copy has only in-frame clones and leaves some out. The table lists approximately 200,000 clones, about 80% of them singletons, with more than 1.3% in the top ten. The sequenced material came from PBMCs. This clonotype was sampled from a girl under 18 in good health and CMV-seronegative. The gene calls are TRBV30 and TRBJ1-2; perhaps TRBD1 as D (5 bases). The DNA for the CDR3 is TGTGCCTGGAGTCTCCAGGGATATGGCTACACCTTC. As protein: CAWSLQGYGYTF.